The TCR beta chain described here comes from a study of Ad26.COV2.S vaccination and SARS-CoV-2 variants. The wider study: Donor participated within the Ad26.COV2.S arm of the COV1001 trial.

The sample's treatment: some 20 received Ad26.COV2.S at low or high dose, single or two shots; roughly 5 received placebo; per-sample allocation not given. All samples were drawn on day 63, counting from the first vaccine or placebo injection. As to this clone: The target antigen is unknown.

General study results and limits: Total T cell responses may have been underestimated by the TCR breadth and depth analyses. While placebo recipients had lower spike-specific TCR breadth, vaccine recipients had more.

V was clipped by 6 bases and J by 6 bases, with 19 bases between them. This CDR3 spans 14 amino acids. Germline loops: CDR1 SGHDT, CDR2 YYEEEE. This table comes from immunoSEQ multiplex PCR, and its TCRdb copy is limited to in-frame clones, with some not included. The repertoire holds about 350,000 clones, roughly 84% seen once, with 3.4% in the top ten. The specimen was peripheral blood, collected in a trial of Ad26.COV2.S vaccine versus placebo. This TCR was sampled from a person between 18 and 65 years old who received the Ad26.COV2.S COVID-19 vaccine or a placebo. This chain connects TRBV5-6 to TRBJ2-7; D possibly corresponds to TRBD2 (6 bases). The CDR3 sequence: CASTGRLASVEQYF. DNA for the CDR3: TGTGCCAGCACGGGTAGGCTAGCGTCCGTCGAGCAGTACTTC.